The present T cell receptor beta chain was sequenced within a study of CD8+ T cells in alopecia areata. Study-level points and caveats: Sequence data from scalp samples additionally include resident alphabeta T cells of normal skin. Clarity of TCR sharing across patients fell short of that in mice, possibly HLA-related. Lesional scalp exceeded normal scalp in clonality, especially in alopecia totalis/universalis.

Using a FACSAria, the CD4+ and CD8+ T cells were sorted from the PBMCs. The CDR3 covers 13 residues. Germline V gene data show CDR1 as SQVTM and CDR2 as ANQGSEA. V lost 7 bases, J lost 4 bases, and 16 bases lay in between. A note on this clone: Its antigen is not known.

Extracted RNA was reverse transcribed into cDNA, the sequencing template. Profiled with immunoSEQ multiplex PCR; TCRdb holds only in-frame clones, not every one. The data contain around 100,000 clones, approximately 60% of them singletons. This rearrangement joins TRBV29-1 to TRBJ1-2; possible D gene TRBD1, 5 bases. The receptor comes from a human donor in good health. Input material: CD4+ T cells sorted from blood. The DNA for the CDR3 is TGCAGCGCTTGGGAGGGGAACCTCTATGGCTACACCTTC. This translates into CSAWEGNLYGYTF.